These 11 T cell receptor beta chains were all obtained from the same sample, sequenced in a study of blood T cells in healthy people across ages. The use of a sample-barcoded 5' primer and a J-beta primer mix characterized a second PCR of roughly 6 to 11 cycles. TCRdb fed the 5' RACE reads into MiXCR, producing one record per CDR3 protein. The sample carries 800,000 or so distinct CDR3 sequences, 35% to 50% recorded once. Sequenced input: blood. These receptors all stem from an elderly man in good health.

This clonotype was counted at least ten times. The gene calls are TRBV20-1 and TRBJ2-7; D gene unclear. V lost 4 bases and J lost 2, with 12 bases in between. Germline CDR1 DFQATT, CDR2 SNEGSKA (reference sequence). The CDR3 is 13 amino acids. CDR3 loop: CSAKPPPTYEQYF. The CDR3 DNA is TGCAGTGCTAAACCACCCCCTACCTACGAGCAGTACTTC.

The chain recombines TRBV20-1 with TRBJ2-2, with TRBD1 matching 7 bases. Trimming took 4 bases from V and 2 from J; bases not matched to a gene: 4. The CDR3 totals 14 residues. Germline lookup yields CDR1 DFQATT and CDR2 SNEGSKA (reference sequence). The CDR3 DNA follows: TGCAGTGCTATTGGACAGGTCAACACCGGGGAGCTGTTTTTT. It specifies CSAIGQVNTGELFF.

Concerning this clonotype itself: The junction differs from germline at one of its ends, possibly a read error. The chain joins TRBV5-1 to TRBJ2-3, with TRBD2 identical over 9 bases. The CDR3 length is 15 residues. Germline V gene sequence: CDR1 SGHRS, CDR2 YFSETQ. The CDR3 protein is CASSLETSGTDTRYF. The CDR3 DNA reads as TGCGCCAGCAGCTTGGAGACTAGCGGAACAGATACGCGGTATTTT.

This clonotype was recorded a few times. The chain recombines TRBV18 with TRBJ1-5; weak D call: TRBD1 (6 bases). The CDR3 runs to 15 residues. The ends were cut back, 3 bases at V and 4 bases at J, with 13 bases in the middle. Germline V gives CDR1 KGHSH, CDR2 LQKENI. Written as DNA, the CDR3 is TGTGCCAGCTCACCTCGGACAGAGCGAAATCAGCCCCAGCATTTT. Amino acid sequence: CASSPRTERNQPQHF.

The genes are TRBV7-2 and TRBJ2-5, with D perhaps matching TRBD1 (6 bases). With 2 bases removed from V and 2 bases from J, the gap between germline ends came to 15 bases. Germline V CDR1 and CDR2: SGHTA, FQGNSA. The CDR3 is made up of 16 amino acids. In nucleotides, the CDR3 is TGTGCCAGCAGCTTAAGGACAGAAATCCGTCAAGAGACCCAGTACTTC. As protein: CASSLRTEIRQETQYF.

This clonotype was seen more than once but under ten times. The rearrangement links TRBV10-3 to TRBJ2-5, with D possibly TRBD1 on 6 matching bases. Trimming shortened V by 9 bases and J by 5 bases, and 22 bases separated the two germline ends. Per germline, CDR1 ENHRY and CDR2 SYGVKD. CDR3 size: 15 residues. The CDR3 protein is CAISPRGQRRETQYF. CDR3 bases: TGTGCCATAAGCCCTCGGGGACAACGTCGGGAGACCCAGTACTTC.

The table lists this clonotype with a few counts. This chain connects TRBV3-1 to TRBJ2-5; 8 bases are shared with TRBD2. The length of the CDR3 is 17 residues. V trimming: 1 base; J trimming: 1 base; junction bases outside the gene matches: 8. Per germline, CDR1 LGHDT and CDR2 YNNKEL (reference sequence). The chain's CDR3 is CASSQGNAGGPQETQYF. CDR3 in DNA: TGTGCCAGCAGCCAAGGGAATGCGGGAGGCCCCCAAGAGACCCAGTACTTC.

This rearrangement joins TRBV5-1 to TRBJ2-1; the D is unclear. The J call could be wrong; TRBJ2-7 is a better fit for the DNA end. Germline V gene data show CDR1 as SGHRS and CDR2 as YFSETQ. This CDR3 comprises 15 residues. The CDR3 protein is CASSLATGAYNEQYF. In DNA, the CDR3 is TGCGCCAGCAGCTTGGCAACGGGTGCCTACAATGAGCAGTACTTC.

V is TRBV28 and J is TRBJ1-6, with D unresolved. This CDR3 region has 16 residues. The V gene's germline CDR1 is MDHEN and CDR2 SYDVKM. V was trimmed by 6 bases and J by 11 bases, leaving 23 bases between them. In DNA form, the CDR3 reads TGTGCCAGCAGCATCAATCCGGGCCCCGTCGAAACACCCCTCCACTTT. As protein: CASSINPGPVETPLHF.

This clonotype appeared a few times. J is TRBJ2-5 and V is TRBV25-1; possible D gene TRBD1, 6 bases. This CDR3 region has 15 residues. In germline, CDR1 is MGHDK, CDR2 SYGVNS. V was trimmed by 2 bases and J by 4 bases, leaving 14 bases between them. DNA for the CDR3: TGTGCCAGCAGTGAAACGGCAGGGGTGTCAGAGACCCAGTACTTC. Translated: CASSETAGVSETQYF.

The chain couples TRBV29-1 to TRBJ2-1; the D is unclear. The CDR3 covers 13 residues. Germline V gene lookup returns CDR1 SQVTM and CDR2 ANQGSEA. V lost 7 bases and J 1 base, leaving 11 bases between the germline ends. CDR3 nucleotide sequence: TGCAGCGCTGCAGGCGCTTCCTACAATGAGCAGTTCTTC. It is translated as CSAAGASYNEQFF.